A single sample is the source of the 12 T cell receptor beta chains below, sequenced in a study of CXCR3-negative and CXCR3-positive naive CD8 T cells. Study-level points and caveats: Relative to CXCR3-negative naive cells, CXCR3-positive naive cells had more hydrophobic TRB CDR3s.

TRB cDNA libraries were made by UMI-labeled 5' RACE. Reanalyzing the 5' RACE reads, TCRdb keeps one entry per CDR3 protein, without DNA. This sample lists over 55,000 distinct CDR3 sequences; its ten largest clones have 0.5% to 0.6%. The antigens these receptors bind are not known. Sequenced sample: naive CXCR3+ CD8+ T cells from blood. Stated subset: CD45RO-CCR7+CD27+CD95- naive CD8+ T cells expressing CXCR3 (TNR3+). The receptors stem from a human donor in good health. Some clones in this sample may be carry-over from other donors' samples.

The J gene is TRBJ2-2, the V gene TRBV21-1; TCRdb lists TRBD1, though no DNA is available to test this call. TRBV21-1 is given as a pseudogene. The CDR3 loop spans 14 amino acids. CDR3 region: CGSTGGANTGELFF.

The rearrangement joins TRBV4-2 to TRBJ2-1. CDR1 LGHNA and CDR2 YNFKEQ come from the germline V gene. The CDR3 is 15 amino acids. CDR3 residues: CASSQESGGYNEQFF.

The chain combines TRBV6-4 with TRBJ1-2; lacking DNA, the TRBD1 call made by TCRdb goes unchecked. This CDR3 is built from 13 residues. Germline V gene lookup returns CDR1 MRHNA and CDR2 SNTAGT. The CDR3 sequence: CASSDEGVRGYTF.

Considering frequency, this clonotype is medium-sized (0.01 to 0.1%). This chain connects TRBV11-3 to TRBJ2-1; TCRdb's D call, TRBD2, is unchecked because there is no DNA. Germline V CDR1 and CDR2: SGHNT, YENEEA. This CDR3 spans 19 amino acids. CDR3: CASSPHTPGLAGGPNEQFF.

J is TRBJ1-2 and V is TRBV12-3 or TRBV12-4. The CDR3 totals 12 residues. The CDR3 loop is CASSSALYGYTF.

V and J are TRBV5-1 and TRBJ2-7; as DNA is missing, the TRBD1 call by TCRdb cannot be tested. This CDR3 is built from 14 residues. The germline CDR1 and CDR2 sequences are SGHRS and YFSETQ. The CDR3 loop reads CASTGTGGRAEQYF.

The V and J genes are TRBV12-3 or TRBV12-4 and TRBJ2-5. The CDR3 spans 11 residues. CDR3 residues: CASGQRETQYF.

The chain recombines TRBV3-1 with TRBJ2-2; TCRdb proposes TRBD2, but this gene call is untestable without DNA. The CDR3 extends over 15 amino acids. CDR1 and CDR2 from the germline V gene are LGHDT and YNNKEL (reference sequence). CDR3 sequence: CASSSDGISPGELFF.

V usage is TRBV7-9 and J usage is TRBJ1-2; TCRdb's assignment of TRBD1 cannot be checked, as there is no DNA. CDR3 length equals 13 residues. Per the germline V gene, CDR1 is SEHNR and CDR2 is FQNEAQ (reference sequence). This CDR3 is CASSSPDFYGYTF. The whole variable domain, remainder taken from reference TRBV7-9 and TRBJ1-2, is DTGVSQNPRHKITKRGQNVTFRCDPISEHNRLYWYRQTLGQGPEFLTYFQNEAQLEKSRLLSDRFSAERPKGSFSTLEIQRTEQGDSAMYLCASSSPDFYGYTFGSGTRLTVV.

The V call is TRBV5-6, the J call TRBJ1-2. Germline CDR1 and CDR2: SGHDT and YYEEEE. The CDR3 length is 14 residues. CDR3 sequence: CASSHPSTYYGYTF.

The chain joins TRBV7-6 to TRBJ1-1; lacking DNA, the TRBD1 call made by TCRdb goes unchecked. Germline lookup yields CDR1 SGHVS and CDR2 FNYEAQ. The CDR3 contains 12 residues. CDR3 sequence: CASPPGDTEAFF.

The genes are TRBV21-1 and TRBJ2-1; TCRdb picks TRBD2, but there is no DNA to check that call. TRBV21-1 is a recognized pseudogene. CDR3 length equals 16 residues. This chain's CDR3 is CASSKAAGGPHHEQFF.